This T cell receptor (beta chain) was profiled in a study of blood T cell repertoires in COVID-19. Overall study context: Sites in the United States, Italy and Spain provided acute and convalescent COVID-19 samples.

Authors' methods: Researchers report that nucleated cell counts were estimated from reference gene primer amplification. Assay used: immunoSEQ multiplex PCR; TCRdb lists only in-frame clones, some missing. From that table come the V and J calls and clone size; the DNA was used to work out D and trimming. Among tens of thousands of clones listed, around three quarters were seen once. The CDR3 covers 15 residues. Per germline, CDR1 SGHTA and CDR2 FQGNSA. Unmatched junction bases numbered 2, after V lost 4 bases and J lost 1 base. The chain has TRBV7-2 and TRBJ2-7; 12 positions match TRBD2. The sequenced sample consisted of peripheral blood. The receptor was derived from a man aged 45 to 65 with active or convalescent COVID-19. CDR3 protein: CASSSSGGDSYEQYF. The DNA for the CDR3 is TGTGCCAGCAGCTCTAGCGGGGGGGATTCCTACGAGCAGTACTTC.